What follows are 20 T cell receptor beta chains derived from one specimen sequenced in a study of T-cell reconstitution after alpha-beta-depleted transplantation in children. Preparation of the TCRbeta library involved a method that used unique molecular identifiers. TCRdb independently ran MiXCR on the PCR reads; one entry per CDR3 protein. The sample records 490,000 or so distinct CDR3 sequences, under 15% being singletons. The material was PBMCs from the stem cell graft donor, obtained from the stem cell graft. The receptors were sampled from a human donor who donated a stem cell graft to a child with combined immunodeficiency.

This clonotype was counted at least ten times. The chain uses TRBV7-2 and TRBJ2-3; no reliable D call. This CDR3 has 16 amino acids. Between the trimmed V and J ends, which lost 1 base and 1 base, there was a span of 12 bases. From germline, CDR1 is SGHTA and CDR2 FQGNSA. The CDR3 DNA is TGTGCCAGCAGCTTAGTTGGTAGGATGGGCACAGATACGCAGTATTTT. Translating gives CASSLVGRMGTDTQYF.

The chain combines TRBV20-1 with TRBJ1-6; D possibly corresponds to TRBD1 (6 bases). CDR1 is DFQATT and CDR2 is SNEGSKA in the germline V gene (reference sequence). V lost 3 bases to trimming and J lost 7 bases, with 19 bases between them. CDR3 length: 16 amino acids. The CDR3 region is CSARARRDNQNSPLHF. The DNA of the CDR3 is TGCAGTGCTAGGGCCCGCCGGGACAACCAAAATTCACCCCTCCACTTT.

This clonotype came up many times. V is TRBV4-1 and J is TRBJ2-2; tentative D call: TRBD1 (6 bases). Germline CDR1 MGHRA, CDR2 YSYEKL. V was cut by 4 bases and J by 1 base, with 13 bases left in between. The CDR3 loop spans 16 amino acids. The CDR3 reads CASSLDRQMNTGELFF. CDR3 sequence (DNA): TGCGCCAGCAGCCTAGACAGGCAAATGAACACCGGGGAGCTGTTTTTT.

This clonotype turned up a few times. This rearrangement joins TRBV7-2 to TRBJ2-3; TRBD2 matches at 7 bases. CDR3 length equals 15 residues. V lost 2 bases, J lost 6 bases, and 8 bases stayed unmatched. CDR1 is SGHTA, CDR2 FQGNSA, per germline. CDR3 region: CASSLYGGEGDTQYF. The CDR3 nucleotides are TGTGCCAGCAGCTTATATGGGGGGGAAGGGGATACGCAGTATTTT.

This chain uses TRBV12-3 or TRBV12-4 with TRBJ2-1, with 12 bases that match TRBD2. The ends lost 4 bases at V and 8 bases at J; junction bases unmatched: 9. This CDR3 has 16 amino acids. CDR3 DNA sequence: TGTGCCAGCAGTTCTATAGCTGCTAGCGGGAGGGATGAGCAGTTCTTC. This sequence encodes CASSSIAASGRDEQFF.

The sample holds a few counts of this clonotype. V and J are TRBV20-1 and TRBJ2-3; 7 nucleotides match TRBD2. The CDR3 has 12 residues. The ends lost 6 bases at V and 5 bases at J; junction bases unmatched: 5. Germline V gene lookup returns CDR1 DFQATT and CDR2 SNEGSKA (reference sequence). DNA for the CDR3: TGCAGTGCGGCGGGAGCTGGAGATACGCAGTATTTT. Translation: CSAAGAGDTQYF.

CDR3 sequence reads: CASSRQYRVSYEQYF. CDR3 DNA: TGTGCCAGCAGTCGGCAATACAGGGTCTCCTACGAGCAGTACTTC. The chain carries TRBV12-3 or TRBV12-4 and TRBJ2-7; tentatively, D is TRBD1 (6 bases). This CDR3 spans 15 amino acids. Trimming took 5 bases from V and 0 from J, leaving 14 bases between them.

This clonotype was counted at least ten times. This chain links TRBV6-1 with TRBJ2-1; possibly TRBD2 for D (6 bases). Germline CDR1 reads MNHNS; CDR2 reads SASEGT. The CDR3 sequence is 15 residues long. V lost 1 base and J 0 bases, leaving 7 bases between the germline ends. The CDR3 region is CASSEGSGSYNEQFF. The DNA of the CDR3 is TGTGCCAGCAGTGAAGGTAGCGGCTCCTACAATGAGCAGTTCTTC.

The genes are TRBV7-2 and TRBJ2-7, with D hard to call. The CDR3 has 15 residues. Germline V CDR1 and CDR2: SGHTA, FQGNSA. The V gene lost 2 bases and the J gene lost 3 bases, with 14 bases spanning the gap. The CDR3 is CASSLSSRINYEQYF. The DNA of the CDR3 is TGTGCCAGCAGCTTAAGTAGCAGGATAAACTACGAGCAGTACTTC.

This clonotype was counted only a few times. CDR3 in DNA: TGTGCCAGCAGTGAGGTGACTATCACAGATACGCAGTATTTT. It yields the protein CASSEVTITDTQYF. The chain combines TRBV2 with TRBJ2-3; D perhaps matches TRBD2 (5 bases). Between the trimmed V and J ends, which lost 3 bases and 2 bases, there was a span of 9 bases. Germline V gives CDR1 SNHLY, CDR2 FYNNEI. The CDR3 runs 14 residues.

A single count supports this clonotype. This rearrangement joins TRBV19 to TRBJ2-5; weak D call: TRBD2 (6 bases). The V end was cut by 4 bases, the J end by 2 bases, with 11 bases between. CDR3 size: 14 residues. The germline gives CDR1 LNHDA, CDR2 SQIVND (reference sequence). CDR3 loop: CASSKSGVQETQYF. Written as DNA, the CDR3 is TGTGCCAGTAGTAAGTCGGGGGTACAAGAGACCCAGTACTTC. Full variable domain (missing parts from reference TRBV19 and TRBJ2-5): DGGITQSPKYLFRKEGQNVTLSCEQNLNHDAMYWYRQDPGQGLRLIYYSQIVNDFQKGDIAEGYSVSREKKESFPLTVTSAQKNPTAFYLCASSKSGVQETQYFGPGTRLLVL.

This clonotype was detected only a few times. The V and J genes are TRBV7-8 and TRBJ2-7, with unresolved D. This CDR3 comprises 13 residues. Trimming took off 3 bases at V and 6 bases at J, with 12 bases between the two ends. The germline V gene has CDR1 SGHVS and CDR2 FQNEAQ. The DNA for the CDR3 is TGTGCCAGCAGCTTCTCTGGTCACCCCGAGCAGTACTTC. Amino acids: CASSFSGHPEQYF.

The chain combines TRBV21-1 with TRBJ1-5; the table's D gene call, TRBD1, was not cross checked with the DNA. TRBV21-1 corresponds to a pseudogene. CDR3 length equals 15 residues. The CDR3 DNA reads TGTGCCAGCAGCAAAGGGGGGGGGCTAGGTCAGCCCCAGCATTTT. It yields the protein CASSKGGGLGQPQHF.

This clonotype appeared a few times. CDR3 nucleotide sequence: TGTGCCAGCACCCGGGACAGAGTCCTCTATGGCTACACCTTC. Translation gives CASTRDRVLYGYTF. This chain links TRBV3-1 with TRBJ1-2; TRBD1 agrees at 7 bases. J gave up 4 bases and V 7 bases, and 9 bases lay outside the gene matches. The CDR3 totals 14 residues. The germline V gene has CDR1 LGHDT and CDR2 YNNKEL (reference sequence).

This clonotype was observed at least ten times. The chain combines TRBV6-2 or TRBV6-3 with TRBJ2-7, with D hard to call. The length of the CDR3 is 11 residues. The V end lost 7 bases, the J end lost 2 bases, and 6 bases lay between the germline ends. The germline gives CDR1 MNHEY, CDR2 SVGEGT. Here the CDR3 reads CASKRAYEQYF. The CDR3 region has the DNA TGTGCCAGCAAAAGAGCCTACGAGCAGTACTTC.

J is TRBJ1-3 and V is TRBV4-3; the D gene is possibly TRBD1 (5 bases). CDR1 is LGHNA, CDR2 YSLEER, per germline. V was cut by 0 bases and J by 2 bases, with 14 bases left in between. CDR3 length: 17 residues. As DNA, the CDR3 is TGCGCCAGCAGCCAAGATGGGGGATCCAGGGCTGGAAACACCATATATTTT. This translates into CASSQDGGSRAGNTIYF.

The chain carries TRBV12-3 or TRBV12-4 and TRBJ1-5; D call uncertain. The CDR3 spans 13 residues. V lost 4 bases and J 8 bases, leaving 12 bases between the germline ends. As DNA, the CDR3 is TGTGCCAGCAGTTGGACTCATAGAGAGCCCCAGCATTTT. The encoded protein is CASSWTHREPQHF.

The genes are TRBV7-6 and TRBJ1-6; TRBD1 matches at 8 bases. Losses at the gene ends were 3 bases for V and 10 bases for J; bases not matched to a gene: 8. Germline CDR1 is SGHVS and CDR2 is FNYEAQ. The CDR3 covers 15 residues. This chain's CDR3 is CASSLDREWNSPLHF. In nucleotides, the CDR3 is TGTGCCAGCAGCTTGGACAGGGAGTGGAACTCACCCCTCCACTTT.

Many counts were recorded for this clonotype. This chain links TRBV5-1 with TRBJ2-7; D unresolved. Trimming shortened V by 0 bases and J by 2 bases, and 12 bases separated the two germline ends. This CDR3 spans 15 amino acids. CDR1 SGHRS and CDR2 YFSETQ come from the germline V gene. CDR3 DNA sequence: TGCGCCAGCAGCTTGGCCGGTTTTGGGGCCTACGAGCAGTACTTC. This encodes CASSLAGFGAYEQYF.

The rearrangement uses TRBV5-1 and TRBJ1-1, with D tentatively TRBD1 (5 bases). The V end was cut by 4 bases, the J end by 1 base, with 11 bases between. This CDR3 region has 14 residues. Germline V CDR1 and CDR2: SGHRS, YFSETQ. The chain's CDR3 is CASSVAGRNTEAFF. Here the CDR3 DNA reads TGCGCCAGCAGCGTTGCAGGGAGGAACACTGAAGCTTTCTTT. The full variable domain, its missing parts supplied by reference TRBV5-1 and TRBJ1-1, is KAGVTQTPRYLIKTRGQQVTLSCSPISGHRSVSWYQQTPGQGLQFLFEYFSETQRNKGNFPGRFSGRQFSNSRSEMNVSTLELGDSALYLCASSVAGRNTEAFFGQGTRLTVV.